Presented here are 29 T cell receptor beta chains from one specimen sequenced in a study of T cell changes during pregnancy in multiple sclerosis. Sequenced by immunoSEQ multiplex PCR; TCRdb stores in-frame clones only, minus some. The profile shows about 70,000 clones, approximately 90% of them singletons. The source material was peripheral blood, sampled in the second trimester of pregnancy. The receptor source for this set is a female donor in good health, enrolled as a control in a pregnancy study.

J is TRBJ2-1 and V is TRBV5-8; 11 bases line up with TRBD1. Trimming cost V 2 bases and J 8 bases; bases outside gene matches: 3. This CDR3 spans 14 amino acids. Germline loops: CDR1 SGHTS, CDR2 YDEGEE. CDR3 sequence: CASSFGQGADEQFF. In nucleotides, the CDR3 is TGTGCCAGCAGCTTTGGACAGGGGGCCGATGAGCAGTTCTTC.

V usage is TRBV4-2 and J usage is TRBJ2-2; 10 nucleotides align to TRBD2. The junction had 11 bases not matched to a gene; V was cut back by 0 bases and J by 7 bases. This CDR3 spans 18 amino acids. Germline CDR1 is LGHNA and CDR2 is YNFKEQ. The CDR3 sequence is CASSQDTQRGGRGGELFF. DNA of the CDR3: TGTGCCAGCAGCCAAGATACTCAGCGGGGGGGCAGGGGCGGGGAGCTGTTTTTT.

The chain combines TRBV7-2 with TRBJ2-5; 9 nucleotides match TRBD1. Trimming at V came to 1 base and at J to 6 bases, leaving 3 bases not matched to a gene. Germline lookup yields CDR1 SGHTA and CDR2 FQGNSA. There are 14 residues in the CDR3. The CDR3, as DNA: TGTGCCAGCAGCTTAGGGGGGACAGGGAAGACCCAGTACTTC. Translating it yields CASSLGGTGKTQYF.

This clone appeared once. The CDR3 nucleotides are TGCGCCAGCAGCCCTACTAGCGGGGGGGCCGGGGAGCTGTTTTTT. Residues: CASSPTSGGAGELFF. V usage is TRBV5-1 and J usage is TRBJ2-2; 13 nucleotides line up with TRBD2. From germline, CDR1 is SGHRS and CDR2 YFSETQ. CDR3 length: 15 amino acids. The ends lost 4 bases at V and 6 bases at J; junction bases unmatched: 3.

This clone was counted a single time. CDR3 bases: TGTGCCAGCAACGCTCGGGAGGGACGCTACGAGCAGTACTTC. It encodes CASNAREGRYEQYF. The rearrangement joins TRBV6-6 to TRBJ2-7; TRBD2 matches at 8 bases. Trimming at V came to 7 bases and at J to 3 bases, leaving 8 bases not matched to a gene. The CDR3 length is 14 residues. The germline V gene encodes CDR1 MNHNY and CDR2 SVGAGI (reference sequence).

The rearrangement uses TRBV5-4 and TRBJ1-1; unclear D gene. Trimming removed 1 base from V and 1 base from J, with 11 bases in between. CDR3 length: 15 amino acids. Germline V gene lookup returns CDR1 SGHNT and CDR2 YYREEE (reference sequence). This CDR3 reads CASSLNPTSNTEAFF. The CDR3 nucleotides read TGTGCCAGCAGCTTGAACCCCACTTCGAACACTGAAGCTTTCTTT.

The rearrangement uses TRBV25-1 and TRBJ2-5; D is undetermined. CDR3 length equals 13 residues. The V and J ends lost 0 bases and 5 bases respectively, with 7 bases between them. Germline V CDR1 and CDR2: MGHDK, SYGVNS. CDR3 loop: CASSEYRVETQYF. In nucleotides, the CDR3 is TGTGCCAGCAGTGAATACCGGGTGGAGACCCAGTACTTC.

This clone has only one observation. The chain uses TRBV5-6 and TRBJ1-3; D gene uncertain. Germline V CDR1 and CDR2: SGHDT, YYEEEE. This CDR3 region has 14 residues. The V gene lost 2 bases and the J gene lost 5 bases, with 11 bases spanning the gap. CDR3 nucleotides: TGTGCCAGCAGCTTCGCAGGTGCGCGAAACACCATATATTTT. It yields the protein CASSFAGARNTIYF.

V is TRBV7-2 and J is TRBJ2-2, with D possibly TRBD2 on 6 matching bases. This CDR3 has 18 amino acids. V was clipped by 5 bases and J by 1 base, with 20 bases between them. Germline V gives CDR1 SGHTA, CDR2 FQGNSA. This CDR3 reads CASSPNPGAYLNTGELFF. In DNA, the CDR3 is TGTGCCAGCAGCCCAAACCCGGGAGCGTATTTGAACACCGGGGAGCTGTTTTTT.

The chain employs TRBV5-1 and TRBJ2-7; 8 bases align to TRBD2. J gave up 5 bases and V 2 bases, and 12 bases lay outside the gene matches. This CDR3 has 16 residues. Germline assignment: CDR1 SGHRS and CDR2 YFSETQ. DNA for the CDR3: TGCGCCAGCAGCTTATTGATGACGGGGGGGCCCCACGAGCAGTACTTC. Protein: CASSLLMTGGPHEQYF. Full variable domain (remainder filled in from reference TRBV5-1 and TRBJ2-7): KAGVTQTPRYLIKTRGQQVTLSCSPISGHRSVSWYQQTPGQGLQFLFEYFSETQRNKGNFPGRFSGRQFSNSRSEMNVSTLELGDSALYLCASSLLMTGGPHEQYFGPGTRLTVT.

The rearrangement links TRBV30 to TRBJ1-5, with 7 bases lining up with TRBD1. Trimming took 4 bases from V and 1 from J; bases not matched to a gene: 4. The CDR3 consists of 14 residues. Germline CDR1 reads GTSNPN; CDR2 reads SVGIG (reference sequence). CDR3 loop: CAWNRGGSNQPQHF. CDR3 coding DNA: TGTGCCTGGAACAGGGGAGGCAGCAATCAGCCCCAGCATTTT.

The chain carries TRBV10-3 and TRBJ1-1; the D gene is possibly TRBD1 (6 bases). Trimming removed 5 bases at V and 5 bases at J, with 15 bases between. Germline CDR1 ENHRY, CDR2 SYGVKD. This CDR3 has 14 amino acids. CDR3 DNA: TGTGCCATCAGTCGAATAGGGGGTGAGACTGAAGCTTTCTTT. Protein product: CAISRIGGETEAFF.

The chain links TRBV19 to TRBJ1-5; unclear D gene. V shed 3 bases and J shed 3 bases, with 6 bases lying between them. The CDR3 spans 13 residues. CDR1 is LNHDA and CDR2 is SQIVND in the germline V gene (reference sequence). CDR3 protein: CASSMQNNQPQHF. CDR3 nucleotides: TGTGCCAGTAGTATGCAGAACAATCAGCCCCAGCATTTT.

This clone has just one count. CDR3 amino acids: CASSQDSSLIEQYF. In DNA, the CDR3 is TGTGCCAGCAGCCAAGACTCCTCCCTTATCGAGCAGTACTTC. The chain recombines TRBV4-2 with TRBJ2-7; D not certain. CDR1 is LGHNA and CDR2 is YNFKEQ in the germline V gene. CDR3 length: 14 amino acids. V was shortened by 0 bases and J by 6 bases, with 12 bases between the two germline ends.

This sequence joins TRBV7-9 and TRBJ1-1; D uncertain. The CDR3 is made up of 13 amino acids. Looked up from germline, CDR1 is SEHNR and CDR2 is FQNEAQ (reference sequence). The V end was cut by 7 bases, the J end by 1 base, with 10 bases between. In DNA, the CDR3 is TGTGCCAGCACCTTCAGTGAGAACACTGAAGCTTTCTTT. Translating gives CASTFSENTEAFF.

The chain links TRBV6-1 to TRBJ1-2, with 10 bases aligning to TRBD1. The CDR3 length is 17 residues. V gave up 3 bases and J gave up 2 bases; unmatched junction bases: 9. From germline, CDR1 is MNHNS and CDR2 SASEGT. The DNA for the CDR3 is TGTGCCAGCAGTGATAGGGACAGGGGTAAGGTGAACTATGGCTACACCTTC. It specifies CASSDRDRGKVNYGYTF.

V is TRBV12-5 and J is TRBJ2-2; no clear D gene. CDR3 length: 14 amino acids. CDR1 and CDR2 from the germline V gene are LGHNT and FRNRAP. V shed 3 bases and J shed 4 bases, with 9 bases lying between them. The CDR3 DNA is TGTGCTAGTGGTTTATCAGGTTCCACCGGGGAGCTGTTTTTT. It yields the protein CASGLSGSTGELFF. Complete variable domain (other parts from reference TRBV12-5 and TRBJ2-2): DARVTQTPRHKVTEMGQEVTMRCQPILGHNTVFWYRQTMMQGLELLAYFRNRAPLDDSGMPKDRFSAEMPDATLATLKIQPSEPRDSAVYFCASGLSGSTGELFFGEGSRLTVL.

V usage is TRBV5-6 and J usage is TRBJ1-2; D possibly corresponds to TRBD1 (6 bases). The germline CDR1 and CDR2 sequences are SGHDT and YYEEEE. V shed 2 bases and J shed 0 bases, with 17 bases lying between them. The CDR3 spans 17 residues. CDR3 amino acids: CASSFYPKGVPNYGYTF. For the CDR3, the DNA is TGTGCCAGCAGCTTCTATCCGAAGGGGGTCCCTAACTATGGCTACACCTTC.

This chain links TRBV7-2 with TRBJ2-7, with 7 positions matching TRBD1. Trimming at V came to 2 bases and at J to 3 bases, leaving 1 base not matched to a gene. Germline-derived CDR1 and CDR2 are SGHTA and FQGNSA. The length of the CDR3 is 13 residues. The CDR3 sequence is CASSLWDSYEQYF. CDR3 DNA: TGTGCCAGCAGCTTATGGGACAGCTACGAGCAGTACTTC.

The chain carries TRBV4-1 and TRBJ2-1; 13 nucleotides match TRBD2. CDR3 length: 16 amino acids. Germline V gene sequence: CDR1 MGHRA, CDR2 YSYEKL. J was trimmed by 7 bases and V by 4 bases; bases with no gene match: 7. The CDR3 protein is CASSPHTSGGANEQFF. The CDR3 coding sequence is TGCGCCAGCAGCCCCCACACTAGCGGGGGGGCTAATGAGCAGTTCTTC.

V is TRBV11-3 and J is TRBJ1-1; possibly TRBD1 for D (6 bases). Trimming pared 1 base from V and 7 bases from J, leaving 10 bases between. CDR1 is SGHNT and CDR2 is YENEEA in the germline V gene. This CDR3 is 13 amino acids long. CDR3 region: CASSLAGQNEAFF. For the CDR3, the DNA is TGTGCCAGCAGCTTAGCGGGACAAAATGAAGCTTTCTTT.

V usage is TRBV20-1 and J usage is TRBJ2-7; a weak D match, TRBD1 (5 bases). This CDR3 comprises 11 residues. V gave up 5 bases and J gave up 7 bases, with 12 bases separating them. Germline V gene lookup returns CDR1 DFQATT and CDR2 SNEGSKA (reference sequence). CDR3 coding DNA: TGCAGTGCTCCAACCCAGGGTGAGCAGTACTTC. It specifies CSAPTQGEQYF.

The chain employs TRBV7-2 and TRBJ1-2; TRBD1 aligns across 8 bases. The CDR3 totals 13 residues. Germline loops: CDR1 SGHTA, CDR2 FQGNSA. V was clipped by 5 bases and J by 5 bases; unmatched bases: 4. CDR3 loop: CASSRDRRYGYTF. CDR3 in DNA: TGTGCCAGCAGCCGGGACAGGCGGTATGGCTACACCTTC.

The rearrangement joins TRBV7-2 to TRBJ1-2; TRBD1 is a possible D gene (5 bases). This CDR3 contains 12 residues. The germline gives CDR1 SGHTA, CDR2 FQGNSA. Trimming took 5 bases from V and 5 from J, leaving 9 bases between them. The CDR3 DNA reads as TGTGCCAGCAGCCCGGGACTATATGGCTACACCTTC. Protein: CASSPGLYGYTF.

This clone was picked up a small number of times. DNA of the CDR3: TGTGCCAGCAGTGAAGGGAGGGCAAACATTCAGTACTTC. Residues: CASSEGRANIQYF. The chain links TRBV6-1 to TRBJ2-4; D is possibly TRBD2 (6 bases). V lost 1 base, J lost 6 bases, and 7 bases lay in between. The CDR3 contains 13 residues. The V gene's germline CDR1 is MNHNS and CDR2 SASEGT.

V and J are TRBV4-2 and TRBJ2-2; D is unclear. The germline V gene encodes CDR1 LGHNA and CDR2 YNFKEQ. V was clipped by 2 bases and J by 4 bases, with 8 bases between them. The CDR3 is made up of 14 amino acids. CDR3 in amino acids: CASSQRESTGELFF. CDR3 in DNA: TGTGCCAGCAGCCAAAGAGAGAGCACCGGGGAGCTGTTTTTT.

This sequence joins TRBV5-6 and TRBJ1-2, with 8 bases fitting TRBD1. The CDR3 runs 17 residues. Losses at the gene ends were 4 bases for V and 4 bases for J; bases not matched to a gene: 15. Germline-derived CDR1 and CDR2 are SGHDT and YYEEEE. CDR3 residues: CASSAGQDPEGVYGYTF. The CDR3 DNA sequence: TGTGCCAGCAGCGCGGGACAGGACCCTGAGGGAGTCTATGGCTACACCTTC.

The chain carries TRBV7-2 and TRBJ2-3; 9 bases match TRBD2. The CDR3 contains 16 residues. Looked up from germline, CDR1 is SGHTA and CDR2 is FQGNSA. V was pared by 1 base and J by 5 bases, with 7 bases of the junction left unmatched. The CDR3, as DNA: TGTGCCAGCAGCTTAGGTCCTAGCGGGGTGGGAGATACGCAGTATTTT. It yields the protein CASSLGPSGVGDTQYF.

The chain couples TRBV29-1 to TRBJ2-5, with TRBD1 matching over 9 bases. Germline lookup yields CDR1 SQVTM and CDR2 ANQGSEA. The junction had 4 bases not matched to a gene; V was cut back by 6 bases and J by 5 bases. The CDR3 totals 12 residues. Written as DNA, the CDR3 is TGCAGCGTCGCCGGGACAGGGGAGACCCAGTACTTC. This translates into CSVAGTGETQYF.